This TCR beta chain was identified in a study of OX40 agonist ivuxolimab in advanced cancers. Per the germline V gene, CDR1 is SGHDN and CDR2 is FVKESK. CDR3 length: 17 amino acids. V shed 0 bases and J 5 bases; nucleotides not matched to a gene: 9. Clones were read by immunoSEQ multiplex PCR, and TCRdb kept only the in-frame ones, dropping some. The data show about 57,000 clones, 65% to 85% seen once. In the case of this clone: Its antigen is unidentified.

Sampling times: baseline, cycle 4 day 1, cycle 7 day 1. Study conclusions and caveats: It was also the case that some nonresponders had low normalized T-cell clonal expansion. Partial responders at 0.1-3.0 mg/kg had among the lowest clonal expansion.

The sample was CD4+ or CD8+ T cells sorted from blood, taken in a trial of the OX40 agonist ivuxolimab. The rearrangement joins TRBV14 to TRBJ1-1; 10 bases are a match to TRBD1. The origin of this receptor is an adult with an advanced solid tumor such as melanoma, head and neck, liver or kidney cancer. In nucleotides, the CDR3 is TGTGCCAGCAGCCAAGATATAGGACAGGGGGAAAGGACTGAAGCTTTCTTT. It codes for CASSQDIGQGERTEAFF. Full variable domain (rest looked up from reference TRBV14 and TRBJ1-1): EAGVTQFPSHSVIEKGQTVTLRCDPISGHDNLYWYRRVMGKEIKFLLHFVKESKQDESGMPNNRFLAERTGGTYSTLKVQPAELEDSGVYFCASSQDIGQGERTEAFFGQGTRLTVV.